This T cell receptor beta chain was sequenced for a study of T cells in Graves' hyperthyroidism and ophthalmopathy. Overall study context: Blood was drawn when the patient was first diagnosed and still untreated. Regarding the study as a whole: Most thyroid-expanded clonotypes above 0.001 were also found in blood. Ophthalmopathy and stable hyperthyroidism were separated by a 13 V-J model.

Every diagnosis used clinical symptoms, serum thyroxine and TRAb, thyroid ultrasound and orbital computed tomography. Germline CDR1 reads DFQATT; CDR2 reads SNEGSKA (reference sequence). Trimming removed 3 bases at V and 0 bases at J, with 10 bases between. This CDR3 spans 14 amino acids. RNA transcripts served as the template for amplifying TCR beta CDR3 regions. When the TCR CDR3 underwent first-round RT-PCR, the HTBI primer set was used. Using its own MiXCR run on the multiplex PCR reads, TCRdb lists one record per CDR3 protein. The table lists 500,000 to 800,000 distinct CDR3 sequences, about 14% of them singletons. At least ten counts were recorded for this clonotype. Its antigen is not known.

Sequenced input: blood. This clonotype was sampled from a woman in her 50s with Graves' ophthalmopathy. This chain links TRBV20-1 with TRBJ2-3; no firm D call. The CDR3 sequence is CSARPNPSTDTQYF. The CDR3 DNA sequence: TGCAGTGCTAGGCCCAATCCTAGCACAGATACGCAGTATTTT.